The clone carrying this TCR beta chain has only one observation. The record originates from a study of T cell changes during pregnancy in multiple sclerosis. The table came from immunoSEQ multiplex PCR; TCRdb's copy has only in-frame clones and leaves some out. The top ten clones hold about 4.7% of a sample with under 50,000 clones, 90% to 95% of them seen once. V gave up 8 bases and J gave up 0 bases, with 12 bases separating them. The CDR3 consists of 14 residues. The chain has TRBV5-3 and TRBJ1-5, with a possible D match to TRBD1 (6 bases). TRBV5-3 is given ORF status, its function remaining uncertain. The receptor was isolated from a female donor with multiple sclerosis, enrolled in a pregnancy study. Sequencing was performed on CD8+ T cells from peripheral blood mononuclear cells, taken in the first trimester of pregnancy. Here the CDR3 reads CASRGANSNQPQHF. In DNA form, the CDR3 reads TGTGCCAGCCGGGGGGCGAATAGCAATCAGCCCCAGCATTTT.